This T cell receptor (beta chain) was sequenced for a study of cytomegalovirus exposure and HLA in healthy donors. TCRdb's table, derived via immunoSEQ multiplex PCR, lists solely in-frame clones and lacks some. Of 97,000 or so clones in the sample, about 95% were seen once. In this sample, this clone turned up a few times. Per germline, CDR1 SNHLY and CDR2 FYNNEI. With 6 bases clipped from V and 9 bases from J, the junction kept 4 bases outside the gene matches. This CDR3 has 13 residues. This TCR came from a woman under 30 in good health and CMV-seronegative. The rearrangement joins TRBV2 to TRBJ1-5; TRBD1 agrees at 11 bases. The source material was PBMCs. DNA of the CDR3: TGTGCCAGCAGGGGACAGGGGGAACCGCCCCAGCATTTT. This gives the protein CASRGQGEPPQHF.